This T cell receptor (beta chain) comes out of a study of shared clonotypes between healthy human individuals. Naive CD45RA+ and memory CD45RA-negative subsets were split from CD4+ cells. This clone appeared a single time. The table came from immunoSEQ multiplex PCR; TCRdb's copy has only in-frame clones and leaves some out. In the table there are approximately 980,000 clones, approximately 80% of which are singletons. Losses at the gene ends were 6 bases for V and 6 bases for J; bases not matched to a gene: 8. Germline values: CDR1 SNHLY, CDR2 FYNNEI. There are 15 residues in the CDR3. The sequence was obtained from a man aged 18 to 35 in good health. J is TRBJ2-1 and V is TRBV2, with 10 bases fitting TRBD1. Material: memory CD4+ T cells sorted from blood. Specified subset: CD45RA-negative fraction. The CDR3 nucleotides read TGTGCCAGCAGAGGCGGGACAGGGGTTGGCAATGAGCAGTTCTTC. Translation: CASRGGTGVGNEQFF. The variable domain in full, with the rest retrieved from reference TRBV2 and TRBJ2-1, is EPEVTQTPSHQVTQMGQEVILRCVPISNHLYFYWYRQILGQKVEFLVSFYNNEISEKSEIFDDQFSVERPDGSNFTLKIRSTKLEDSAMYFCASRGGTGVGNEQFFGPGTRLTVL.